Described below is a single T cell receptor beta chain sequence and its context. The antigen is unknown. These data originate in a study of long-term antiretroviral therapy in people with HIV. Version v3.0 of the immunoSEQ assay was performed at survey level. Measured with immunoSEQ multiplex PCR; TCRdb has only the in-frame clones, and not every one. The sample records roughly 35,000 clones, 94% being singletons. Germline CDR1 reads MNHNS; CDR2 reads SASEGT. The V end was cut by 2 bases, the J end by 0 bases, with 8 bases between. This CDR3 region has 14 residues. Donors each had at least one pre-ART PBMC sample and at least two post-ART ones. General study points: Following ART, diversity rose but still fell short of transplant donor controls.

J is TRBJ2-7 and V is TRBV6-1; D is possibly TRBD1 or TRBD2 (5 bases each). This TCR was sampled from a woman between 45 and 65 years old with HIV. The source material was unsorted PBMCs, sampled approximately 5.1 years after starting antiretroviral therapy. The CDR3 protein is CASSEKGSSYEQYF. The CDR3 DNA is TGTGCCAGCAGTGAAAAGGGGAGCTCCTACGAGCAGTACTTC.